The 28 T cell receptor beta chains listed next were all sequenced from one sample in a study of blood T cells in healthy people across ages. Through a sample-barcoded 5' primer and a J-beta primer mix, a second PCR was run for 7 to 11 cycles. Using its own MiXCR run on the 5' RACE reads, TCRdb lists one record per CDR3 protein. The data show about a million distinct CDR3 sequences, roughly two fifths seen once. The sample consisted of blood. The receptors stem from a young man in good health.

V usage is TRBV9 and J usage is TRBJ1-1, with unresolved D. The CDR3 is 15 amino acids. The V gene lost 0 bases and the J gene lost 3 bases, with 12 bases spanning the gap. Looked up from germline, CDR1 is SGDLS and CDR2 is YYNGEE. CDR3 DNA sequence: TGTGCCAGCAGCGTAGGCACAAGCCGGGACACTGAAGCTTTCTTT. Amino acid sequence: CASSVGTSRDTEAFF.

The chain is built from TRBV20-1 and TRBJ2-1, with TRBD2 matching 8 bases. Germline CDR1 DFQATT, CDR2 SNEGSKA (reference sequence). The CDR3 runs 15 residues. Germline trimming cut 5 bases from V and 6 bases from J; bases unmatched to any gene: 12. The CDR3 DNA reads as TGCAGTGCTGCCCGAGCGGGGGCCGCGGGCAATGAGCAGTTCTTC. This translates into CSAARAGAAGNEQFF.

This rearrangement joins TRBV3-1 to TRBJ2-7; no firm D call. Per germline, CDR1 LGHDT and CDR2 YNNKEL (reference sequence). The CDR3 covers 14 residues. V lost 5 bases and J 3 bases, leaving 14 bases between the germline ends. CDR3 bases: TGTGCCAGCAGCTGGCACTACGACAACTACGAGCAGTACTTC. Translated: CASSWHYDNYEQYF.

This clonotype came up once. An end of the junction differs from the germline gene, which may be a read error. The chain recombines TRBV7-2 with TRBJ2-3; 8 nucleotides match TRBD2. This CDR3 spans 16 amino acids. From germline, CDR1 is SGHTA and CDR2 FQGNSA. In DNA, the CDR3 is TGTGCCAGCAGCTTAGACGGGGGGGATTCCACAGATGCGCAGTATTTT. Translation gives CASSLDGGDSTDAQYF. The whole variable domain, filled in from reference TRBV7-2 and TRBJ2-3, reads GAGVSQSPSNKVTEKGKDVELRCDPISGHTALYWYRQSLGQGLEFLIYFQGNSAPDKSGLPSDRFSAERTGGSVSTLTIQRTQQEDSAVYLCASSLDGGDSTDAQYFGPGTRLTVL.

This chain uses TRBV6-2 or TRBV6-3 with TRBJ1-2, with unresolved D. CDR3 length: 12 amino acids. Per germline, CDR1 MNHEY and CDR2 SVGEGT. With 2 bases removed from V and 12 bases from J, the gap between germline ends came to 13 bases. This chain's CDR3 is CASSYAEGQDTF. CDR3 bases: TGTGCCAGCAGTTACGCGGAAGGTCAGGACACCTTC.

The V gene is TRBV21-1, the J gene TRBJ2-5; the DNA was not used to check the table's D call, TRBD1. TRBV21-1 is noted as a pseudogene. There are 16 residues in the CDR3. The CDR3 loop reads CASSKGQGARQETQYF. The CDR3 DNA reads TGTGCCAGCAGCAAAGGGCAGGGGGCGCGCCAAGAGACCCAGTACTTC.

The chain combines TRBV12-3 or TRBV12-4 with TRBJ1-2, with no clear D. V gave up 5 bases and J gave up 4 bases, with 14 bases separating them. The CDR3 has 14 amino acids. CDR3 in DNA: TGTGCCAGCAGTACCGACCGGCGGAGCTATGGCTACACCTTC. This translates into CASSTDRRSYGYTF.

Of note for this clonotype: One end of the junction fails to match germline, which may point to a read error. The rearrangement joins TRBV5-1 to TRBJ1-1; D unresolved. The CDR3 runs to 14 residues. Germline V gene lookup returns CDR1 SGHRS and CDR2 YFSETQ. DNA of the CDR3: TGCGCCGGCAGCTTGGTGGCGGCGAACACTGAAGCTTTCTTT. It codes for CAGSLVAANTEAFF.

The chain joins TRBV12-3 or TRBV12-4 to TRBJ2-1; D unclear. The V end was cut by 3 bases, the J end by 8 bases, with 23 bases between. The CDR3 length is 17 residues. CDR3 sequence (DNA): TGTGCCAGCAGTTTTTTTTCCTCGTGGCAAGATCTCGATGAGCAGTTCTTC. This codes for CASSFFSSWQDLDEQFF.

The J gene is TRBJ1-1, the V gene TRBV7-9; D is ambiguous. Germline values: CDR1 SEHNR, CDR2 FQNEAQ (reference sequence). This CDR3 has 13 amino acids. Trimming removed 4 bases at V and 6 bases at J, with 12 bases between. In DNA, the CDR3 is TGTGCCAGCAGCTATGCTATGGCTCCTGAAGCTTTCTTT. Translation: CASSYAMAPEAFF.

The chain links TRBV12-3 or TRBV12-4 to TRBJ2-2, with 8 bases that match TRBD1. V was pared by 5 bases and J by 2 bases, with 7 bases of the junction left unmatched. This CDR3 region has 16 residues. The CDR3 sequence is CASSPDRGINTGELFF. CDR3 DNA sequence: TGTGCCAGCAGTCCCGACAGGGGCATTAACACCGGGGAGCTGTTTTTT.

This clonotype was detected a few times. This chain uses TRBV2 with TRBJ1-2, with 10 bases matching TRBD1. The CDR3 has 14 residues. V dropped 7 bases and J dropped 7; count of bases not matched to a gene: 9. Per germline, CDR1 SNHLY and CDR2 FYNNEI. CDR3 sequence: CASMNTGTGVGYTF. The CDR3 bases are TGTGCCAGCATGAATACCGGGACAGGGGTTGGCTACACCTTC.

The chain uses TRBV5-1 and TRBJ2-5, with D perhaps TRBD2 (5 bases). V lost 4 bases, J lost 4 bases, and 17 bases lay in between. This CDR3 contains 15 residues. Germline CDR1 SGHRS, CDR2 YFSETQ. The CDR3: CASSRNPRGRETQYF. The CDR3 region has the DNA TGCGCCAGCAGCCGCAATCCACGGGGTCGAGAGACCCAGTACTTC.

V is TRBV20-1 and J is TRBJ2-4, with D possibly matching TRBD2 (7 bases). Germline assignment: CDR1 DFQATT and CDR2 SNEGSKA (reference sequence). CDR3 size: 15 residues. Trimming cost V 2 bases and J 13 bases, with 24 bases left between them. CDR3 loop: CSARRGAETGWEQYF. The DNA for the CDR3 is TGCAGTGCTAGACGGGGGGCAGAGACTGGGTGGGAGCAGTACTTC.

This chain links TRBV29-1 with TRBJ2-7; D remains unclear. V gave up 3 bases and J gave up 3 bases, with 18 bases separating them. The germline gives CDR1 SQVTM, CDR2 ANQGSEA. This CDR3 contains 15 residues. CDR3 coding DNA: TGCAGCGTTGACGGTGTGTGGGGTGTGGACTACGAGCAGTACTTC. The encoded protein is CSVDGVWGVDYEQYF.

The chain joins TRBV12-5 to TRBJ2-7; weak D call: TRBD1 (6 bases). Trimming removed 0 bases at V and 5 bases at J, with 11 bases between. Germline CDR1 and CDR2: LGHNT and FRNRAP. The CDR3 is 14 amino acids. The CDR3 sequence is CASGLVPGAHEQYF. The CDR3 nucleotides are TGTGCTAGTGGTTTGGTACCAGGGGCCCACGAGCAGTACTTC.

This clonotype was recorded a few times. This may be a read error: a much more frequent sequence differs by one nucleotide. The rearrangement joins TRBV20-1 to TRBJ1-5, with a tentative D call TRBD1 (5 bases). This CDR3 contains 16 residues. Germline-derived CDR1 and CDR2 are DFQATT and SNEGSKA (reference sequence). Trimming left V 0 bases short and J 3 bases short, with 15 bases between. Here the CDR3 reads CSARDTVGGYNQPQHF. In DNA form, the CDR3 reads TGCAGTGCTAGAGACACTGTGGGGGGGTACAATCAGCCCCAGCATTTT.

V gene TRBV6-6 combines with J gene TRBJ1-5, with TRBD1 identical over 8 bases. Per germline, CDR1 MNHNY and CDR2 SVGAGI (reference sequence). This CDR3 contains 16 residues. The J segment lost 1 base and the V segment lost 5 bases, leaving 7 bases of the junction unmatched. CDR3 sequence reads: CASSPGTGRSNQPQHF. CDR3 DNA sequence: TGTGCCAGCAGTCCGGGGACAGGCCGAAGCAATCAGCCCCAGCATTTT.

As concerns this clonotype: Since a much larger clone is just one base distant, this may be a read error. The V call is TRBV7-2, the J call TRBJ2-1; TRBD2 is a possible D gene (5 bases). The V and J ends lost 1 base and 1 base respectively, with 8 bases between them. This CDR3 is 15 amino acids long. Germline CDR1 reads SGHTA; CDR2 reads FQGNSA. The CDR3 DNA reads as TGTGCCAGCAGCTTAGTCCTAGCTTCCTACAATGAGCAGTTCTTC. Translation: CASSLVLASYNEQFF.

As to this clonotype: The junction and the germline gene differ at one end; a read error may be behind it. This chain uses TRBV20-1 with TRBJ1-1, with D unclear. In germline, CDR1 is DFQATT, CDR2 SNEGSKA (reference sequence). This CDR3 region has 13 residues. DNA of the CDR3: TGCACTGCTAGTAAAGGGCGGAACACTGAAGCTTTCTTT. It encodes CTASKGRNTEAFF.

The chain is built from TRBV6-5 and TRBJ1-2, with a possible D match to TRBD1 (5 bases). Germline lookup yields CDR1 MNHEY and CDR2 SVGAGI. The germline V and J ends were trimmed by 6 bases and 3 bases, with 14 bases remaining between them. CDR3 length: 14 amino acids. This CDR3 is CASRSSGGDYGYTF. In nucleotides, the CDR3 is TGTGCCAGCAGATCTTCGGGAGGGGACTATGGCTACACCTTC.

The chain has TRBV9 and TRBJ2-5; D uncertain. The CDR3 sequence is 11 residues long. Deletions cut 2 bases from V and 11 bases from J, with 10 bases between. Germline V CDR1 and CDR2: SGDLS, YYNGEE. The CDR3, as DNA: TGTGCCAGCAGCGTGAACAGTGAGCAGTACTTC. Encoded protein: CASSVNSEQYF.

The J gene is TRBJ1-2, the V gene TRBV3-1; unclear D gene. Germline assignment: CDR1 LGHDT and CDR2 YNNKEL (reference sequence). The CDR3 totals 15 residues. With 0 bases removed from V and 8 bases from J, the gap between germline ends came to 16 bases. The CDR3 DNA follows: TGTGCCAGCAGCCAAGATGCTACTGGGGTGGGAGGCTACACCTTC. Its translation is CASSQDATGVGGYTF.

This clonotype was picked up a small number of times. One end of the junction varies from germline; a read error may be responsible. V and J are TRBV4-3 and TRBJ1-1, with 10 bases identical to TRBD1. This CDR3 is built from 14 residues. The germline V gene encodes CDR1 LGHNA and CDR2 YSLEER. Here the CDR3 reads CASSQDRGDTEAFF. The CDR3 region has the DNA TGTGCCAGCAGTCAGGACAGGGGGGACACTGAAGCTTTCTTT.

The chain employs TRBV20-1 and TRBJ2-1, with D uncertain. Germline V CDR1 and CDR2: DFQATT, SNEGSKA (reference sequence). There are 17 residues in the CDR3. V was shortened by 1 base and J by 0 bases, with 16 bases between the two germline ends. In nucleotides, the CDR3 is TGCAGTGCTAGAGGGGATTCCGGGCAGAGCTCCTACAATGAGCAGTTCTTC. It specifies CSARGDSGQSSYNEQFF.

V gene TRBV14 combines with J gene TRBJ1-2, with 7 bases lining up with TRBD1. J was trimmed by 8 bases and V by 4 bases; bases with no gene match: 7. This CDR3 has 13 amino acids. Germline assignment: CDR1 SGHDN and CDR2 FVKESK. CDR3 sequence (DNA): TGTGCCAGCAGCCGAGGTGACAGGGTAGGCTACACCTTC. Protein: CASSRGDRVGYTF.

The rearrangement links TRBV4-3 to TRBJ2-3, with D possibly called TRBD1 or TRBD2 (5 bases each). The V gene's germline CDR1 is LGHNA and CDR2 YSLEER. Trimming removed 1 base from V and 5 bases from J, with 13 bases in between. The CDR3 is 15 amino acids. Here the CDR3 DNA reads TGCGCCAGCAGCCAAGGGCTCCGGGGCAGAGATACGCAGTATTTT. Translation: CASSQGLRGRDTQYF.

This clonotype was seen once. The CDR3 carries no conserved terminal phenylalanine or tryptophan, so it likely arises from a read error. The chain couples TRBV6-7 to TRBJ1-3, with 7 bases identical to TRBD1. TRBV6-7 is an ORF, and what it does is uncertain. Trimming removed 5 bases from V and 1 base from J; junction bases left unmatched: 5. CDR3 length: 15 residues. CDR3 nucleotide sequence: TGTGCCAGCAGTGCACAGGGGAAGTCTGGAAACACCATATATTTA. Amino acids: CASSAQGKSGNTIYL.